The 20 T cell receptor beta chains reported below all come from one sample, sequenced in a study of Ad26.COV2.S vaccination and SARS-CoV-2 variants. The repertoire was sequenced with immunoSEQ multiplex PCR; TCRdb's copy has only in-frame clones and lacks some. Here the sample spans 300,000 to 450,000 clones, under 95% being singletons. This specimen was peripheral blood, taken after recovery from COVID-19. These receptors came from a human donor who had recovered from COVID-19.

The V gene is TRBV5-4, the J gene TRBJ2-7; perhaps D is TRBD1 or TRBD2 (6 bases each). This CDR3 contains 16 residues. V dropped 4 bases and J dropped 4 bases, with 21 bases sitting between them. Germline CDR1 SGHNT, CDR2 YYREEE (reference sequence). This CDR3 reads CASSAGSWGARYEQYF. The CDR3 DNA follows: TGTGCCAGCAGCGCGGGGAGTTGGGGGGCGCGGTACGAGCAGTACTTC.

This clone showed up just once. The gene calls are TRBV6-6 and TRBJ1-5; D remains ambiguous. Germline lookup yields CDR1 MNHNY and CDR2 SVGAGI (reference sequence). CDR3 length: 14 residues. V was cut by 8 bases and J by 3 bases, with 14 bases left in between. The CDR3 nucleotides read TGTGCCAGCGGCCCACAGAAGTTCAATCAGCCCCAGCATTTT. The encoded protein is CASGPQKFNQPQHF.

This chain connects TRBV12-3 or TRBV12-4 to TRBJ2-5; D is unclear. This CDR3 has 13 residues. The ends were cut back, 2 bases at V and 2 bases at J, with 6 bases in the middle. The CDR3 reads CASSLTVQETQYF. The CDR3 DNA follows: TGTGCCAGCAGTTTAACGGTTCAAGAGACCCAGTACTTC.

The rearrangement uses TRBV11-2 and TRBJ1-3, with TRBD1 as a possible D gene (6 bases). Deletions cut 5 bases from V and 4 bases from J, with 15 bases between. CDR3 length: 15 amino acids. Germline V lookup: CDR1 SGHAT, CDR2 FQNNGV. The CDR3 DNA sequence: TGTGCCAGCAGCCTCGGACAGCCTCCGGGAAACACCATATATTTT. As protein: CASSLGQPPGNTIYF.

V and J are TRBV7-9 and TRBJ1-5; 10 nucleotides line up with TRBD1. The V gene end was trimmed by 6 bases and the J gene end by 5 bases; junction bases not matched to a gene: 19. Germline CDR1 is SEHNR and CDR2 is FQNEAQ (reference sequence). The CDR3 is 19 residues long. CDR3 in DNA: TGTGCCAGCAGTTCAGACAGGGGGCGTAGGTCACCTCGCGATCAGCCCCAGCATTTT. Translation gives CASSSDRGRRSPRDQPQHF.

The chain couples TRBV29-1 to TRBJ1-1; no reliable D call. Per germline, CDR1 SQVTM and CDR2 ANQGSEA. The V end lost 7 bases, the J end lost 0 bases, and 12 bases lay between the germline ends. This CDR3 contains 13 residues. This CDR3 reads CSERRALNTEAFF. DNA of the CDR3: TGCAGCGAACGACGGGCCTTGAACACTGAAGCTTTCTTT.

The V call is TRBV5-1, the J call TRBJ1-2; the D gene is possibly TRBD1 (5 bases). Trimming shortened V by 4 bases and J by 4 bases, and 20 bases separated the two germline ends. This CDR3 is built from 16 residues. Germline V gene data show CDR1 as SGHRS and CDR2 as YFSETQ. The CDR3 bases are TGCGCCAGCAGCCTCTCTGACAGTTCGGCCTTCTATGGCTACACCTTC. Residues: CASSLSDSSAFYGYTF.

This clone was seen only once. The chain has TRBV7-9 and TRBJ1-2; 7 nucleotides align to TRBD1. This CDR3 has 14 amino acids. Trimming removed 1 base from V and 7 bases from J; junction bases left unmatched: 6. Germline CDR1 reads SEHNR; CDR2 reads FQNEAQ (reference sequence). CDR3 sequence (DNA): TGTGCCAGCAGCTTAGTAGTACAGGGGTTTGGCTACACCTTC. Translating it yields CASSLVVQGFGYTF.

J is TRBJ1-5 and V is TRBV11-2, with D tentatively TRBD1 (5 bases). The V gene's germline CDR1 is SGHAT and CDR2 FQNNGV. The CDR3 sequence is 15 residues long. V was shortened by 5 bases and J by 4 bases, with 15 bases between the two germline ends. As DNA, the CDR3 is TGTGCCAGCAGCCCCTCCGGGGGTACGAATCAGCCCCAGCATTTT. Protein product: CASSPSGGTNQPQHF.

This chain uses TRBV12-3 or TRBV12-4 with TRBJ2-1, with D unclear. This CDR3 contains 12 residues. Trimming removed 0 bases at V and 10 bases at J, with 7 bases between. CDR3 protein: CASSLAQIEQFF. The CDR3 DNA reads as TGTGCCAGCAGTTTAGCGCAAATAGAGCAGTTCTTC.

This clone was seen only once. The same CDR3 also results from other DNA sequences found in this sample. CDR3: CASSLQGLDGYTF. CDR3 nucleotide sequence: TGTGCCAGCAGCTTACAGGGGTTGGATGGCTACACCTTC. The chain recombines TRBV7-9 with TRBJ1-2, with D possibly matching TRBD1 (6 bases). The CDR3 spans 13 residues. Germline V gene data show CDR1 as SEHNR and CDR2 as FQNEAQ (reference sequence). Trimming pared 2 bases from V and 6 bases from J, leaving 10 bases between.

V is TRBV6-2 or TRBV6-3 and J is TRBJ2-1, with 9 bases that match TRBD2. This CDR3 is 15 amino acids long. CDR1 and CDR2 (germline): MNHEY, SVGEGT. The J segment lost 6 bases and the V segment lost 5 bases, leaving 8 bases of the junction unmatched. The CDR3 is CASSLPSGKGNEQFF. In nucleotides, the CDR3 is TGTGCCAGCAGTCTTCCTAGCGGGAAGGGCAATGAGCAGTTCTTC.

The J gene is TRBJ1-2, the V gene TRBV12-5; 8 nucleotides align to TRBD1. Germline trimming cut 4 bases from V and 8 bases from J; bases unmatched to any gene: 6. The germline gives CDR1 LGHNT, CDR2 FRNRAP. The CDR3 contains 13 residues. CDR3 amino acids: CASGWGTGLGYTF. The CDR3 DNA follows: TGTGCTAGTGGTTGGGGGACAGGCCTCGGCTACACCTTC.

The chain couples TRBV4-1 to TRBJ1-3; unclear D gene. This CDR3 spans 13 amino acids. The V gene lost 1 base and the J gene lost 4 bases, with 5 bases spanning the gap. Looked up from germline, CDR1 is MGHRA and CDR2 is YSYEKL. The chain's CDR3 is CASSQGRGNTIYF. For the CDR3, the DNA is TGCGCCAGCAGCCAAGGGAGGGGAAACACCATATATTTT.

CDR3 DNA sequence: TGTGCCAGCAGTGACGATCAGGGGGCGAGGACTGAAGCTTTCTTT. It yields the protein CASSDDQGARTEAFF. The rearrangement joins TRBV6-1 to TRBJ1-1, with TRBD1 matching 8 bases. The V gene's germline CDR1 is MNHNS and CDR2 SASEGT. Unmatched junction bases numbered 8, after V lost 3 bases and J lost 5 bases. This CDR3 has 15 residues.

The chain is built from TRBV7-6 and TRBJ1-1, with 11 nucleotides matching TRBD1. Germline CDR1 is SGHVS and CDR2 is FNYEAQ. V lost 3 bases to trimming and J lost 0 bases; unmatched junction nucleotides: 9. The CDR3 is 18 amino acids. The DNA for the CDR3 is TGTGCCAGCAGCTTGAGGACAGGGGGCGGGAAATTGAACACTGAAGCTTTCTTT. Translating gives CASSLRTGGGKLNTEAFF.

In this sample, this clone turned up a few times. V gene TRBV14 combines with J gene TRBJ2-1; the match to TRBD2 covers 7 bases. V lost 7 bases, J lost 0 bases, and 18 bases stayed unmatched. In germline, CDR1 is SGHDN, CDR2 FVKESK. The CDR3 is 19 amino acids. In DNA, the CDR3 is TGTGCCAGCACCCGACTCGAGCGGGACCCGCTCAGCTCCTACAATGAGCAGTTCTTC. Its protein is CASTRLERDPLSSYNEQFF.

The chain combines TRBV3-1 (or the pseudogene TRBV3-2) with TRBJ1-2, with no clear D. The germline gives CDR1 LGHDT, CDR2 YNNKEL (reference sequence). V dropped 1 base and J dropped 3 bases, with 9 bases sitting between them. The CDR3 spans 14 residues. Here the CDR3 reads CASSQVGPDYGYTF. For the CDR3, the DNA is TGTGCCAGCAGCCAAGTCGGTCCCGACTATGGCTACACCTTC.

The chain couples TRBV21-1 to TRBJ2-5; TRBD1, the D gene given by the table, was not confirmed from the DNA. TRBV21-1 is labeled a pseudogene. This CDR3 comprises 14 residues. The chain's CDR3 is CASSKQRDTETQYF. The CDR3, as DNA: TGTGCCAGCAGCAAACAAAGGGACACGGAGACCCAGTACTTC.

J is TRBJ1-2 and V is TRBV19, with 7 bases lining up with TRBD1. The junction had 7 bases not matched to a gene; V was cut back by 7 bases and J by 8 bases. Germline CDR1 and CDR2: LNHDA and SQIVND (reference sequence). The CDR3 is 12 residues long. Here the CDR3 DNA reads TGTGCCAGTACCTCCCCCAGGGGGGGCTACACCTTC. Encoded protein: CASTSPRGGYTF.